This TCR beta chain was obtained from a study of T-cell memory formation after mild COVID-19. The CDR3 has 15 amino acids. Trimming cost V 6 bases and J 2 bases, with 16 bases left between them. Researchers used 5'RACE with constant-segment primers to make TCR alpha and TCR beta cDNA libraries that carry sample barcodes and UMIs. Each CDR3 protein gets one entry after TCRdb re-called the 5' RACE reads with MiXCR. The repertoire holds about 560,000 distinct CDR3 sequences, approximately 19% seen once, with approximately 12% in the top ten. The receptor was derived from an adult woman who had mild COVID-19 (a few samples of this study predate the infection). Cell type and time point are not known. The V gene is TRBV12-3 or TRBV12-4, the J gene TRBJ1-1, with a weak D call TRBD1 (5 bases). Input material: PBMCs or a T cell subset sorted from them (not recorded which). The CDR3 spells CASRPPGGFNTEAFF. The DNA of the CDR3 is TGTGCCAGCAGGCCTCCGGGGGGGTTTAACACTGAAGCTTTCTTT.